The rows below give T cell receptor beta chains drawn from one sample of a study of blood T cell repertoires in COVID-19. Only in-frame clones appear in the TCRdb table, and some are missing; sequencing was by immunoSEQ multiplex PCR. Among 100,000 or so clones listed, around 87% were seen once. Material: peripheral blood. Receptors were obtained from a woman in her twenties or thirties with acute or convalescent COVID-19. Each CDR3 is given with its conserved first and last residue. A D gene is named only where the DNA matches it firmly. Rows may omit the clone size; those that give it use once, few, many or a size class.

clone_size: .
j_call: TRBJ1-6
d_call: TRBD1
v_call: TRBV2
cdr3_nt: TGTGCCAGCAGTTCCCAGGGGGTCTCTTCACCCCTCCACTTT
cdr3_aa: CASSSQGVSSPLHF

clone_size: .
j_call: TRBJ1-5
d_call: .
v_call: TRBV28
cdr3_nt: TGTGCCAGCATATGGGCCTCCTCGGGCAATCAGCCCCAGCATTTT
cdr3_aa: CASIWASSGNQPQHF

clone_size: once
j_call: TRBJ2-7
d_call: TRBD1
v_call: TRBV5-6
cdr3_nt: TGTGCCAGCAGCTTGACCGGGACAGGTTACGAGCAGTACTTC
cdr3_aa: CASSLTGTGYEQYF

clone_size: .
j_call: TRBJ1-2
d_call: .
v_call: TRBV6-5
cdr3_nt: TGTGCCAGCGGGGCGGCCAACTATGGCTACACCTTC
cdr3_aa: CASGAANYGYTF

clone_size: .
j_call: TRBJ2-6
d_call: TRBD1
v_call: TRBV18
cdr3_nt: TGTGCCAGCTCACTGGGACAGTTAACCTTCTCTGGGGCCAACGTCCTGACTTTC
cdr3_aa: CASSLGQLTFSGANVLTF

clone_size: few
j_call: TRBJ1-1
d_call: .
v_call: TRBV18
cdr3_nt: TGTGCCAGCGTAGGACAGAGGAACACTGAAGCTTTCTTT
cdr3_aa: CASVGQRNTEAFF

clone_size: .
j_call: TRBJ2-2
d_call: .
v_call: TRBV18
cdr3_nt: TGTGCCAGCTCACCATCGGACAGCGAGACCGGGGAGCTGTTTTTT
cdr3_aa: CASSPSDSETGELFF

clone_size: .
j_call: TRBJ2-4
d_call: TRBD2
v_call: TRBV7-2
cdr3_nt: TGTGCCAGCAGCTTAGCGTTAACTAGCGGACAAACACAGTACTTC
cdr3_aa: CASSLALTSGQTQYF

clone_size: .
j_call: TRBJ2-1
d_call: TRBD1
v_call: TRBV6-5
cdr3_nt: TGTGCCAGCAATCGACAGGGGGCCCATGAGCAGTTCTTC
cdr3_aa: CASNRQGAHEQFF

clone_size: .
j_call: TRBJ1-3
d_call: .
v_call: TRBV7-9
cdr3_nt: TGTGCCAGCAGCTCAAACTCTGGAAACACCATATATTTT
cdr3_aa: CASSSNSGNTIYF

clone_size: .
j_call: TRBJ2-1
d_call: TRBD2
v_call: TRBV6-5
cdr3_nt: TGTGCCAGCAGTTACCTGGGGGGGAGTGGTGAGCAGTTCTTC
cdr3_aa: CASSYLGGSGEQFF

clone_size: once
j_call: TRBJ1-2
d_call: .
v_call: TRBV4-1
cdr3_nt: TGCGCCAGCAGCCAAGCCCTGGGGACTACCCCTAACTATGGCTACACCTTC
cdr3_aa: CASSQALGTTPNYGYTF

clone_size: .
j_call: TRBJ1-5
d_call: .
v_call: TRBV4-1
cdr3_nt: TGCGCCAGCAGCCAAGGGCTAGGTCCTCAGCCCCAGCATTTT
cdr3_aa: CASSQGLGPQPQHF

clone_size: .
j_call: TRBJ2-6
d_call: .
v_call: TRBV3-1/TRBV3-2
cdr3_nt: TGTGCCAGCAGCCAAGATCACGGCTCTGGGGCCAACGTCCTGACTTTC
cdr3_aa: CASSQDHGSGANVLTF

clone_size: .
j_call: TRBJ2-1
d_call: .
v_call: TRBV7-9
cdr3_nt: TGTGCCAGCAGCTTAGTCGACAGAAACAATGAGCAGTTCTTC
cdr3_aa: CASSLVDRNNEQFF

clone_size: .
j_call: TRBJ1-2
d_call: .
v_call: TRBV9
cdr3_nt: TGTGCCAGCAGCCCCCAGGGTTTGGGCTACACCTTC
cdr3_aa: CASSPQGLGYTF

clone_size: .
j_call: TRBJ1-2
d_call: .
v_call: TRBV10-3
cdr3_nt: TGTGCCATCAGTCAAGTGGGTACGACAGGCTATGGCTACACCTTC
cdr3_aa: CAISQVGTTGYGYTF

clone_size: .
j_call: TRBJ1-2
d_call: .
v_call: TRBV24-1
cdr3_nt: TGTGCCACCAGTGGCGGTACGAGTTATGGCTACACCTTC
cdr3_aa: CATSGGTSYGYTF

clone_size: .
j_call: TRBJ2-3
d_call: TRBD1
v_call: TRBV2
cdr3_nt: TGTGCCAGCAGTTTGGACAGGTCAAGCGTTACGCAGTATTTT
cdr3_aa: CASSLDRSSVTQYF

clone_size: .
j_call: TRBJ2-7
d_call: .
v_call: TRBV5-6
cdr3_nt: TGTGCCAGCAGCTTCGTTGACAGGCCCAAAACCTACGAGCAGTACTTC
cdr3_aa: CASSFVDRPKTYEQYF

clone_size: .
j_call: TRBJ2-3
d_call: .
v_call: TRBV15
cdr3_nt: TGTGCCACCAGCAGAGGCAGTCAAGATACGCAGTATTTT
cdr3_aa: CATSRGSQDTQYF

clone_size: .
j_call: TRBJ2-6
d_call: TRBD2
v_call: TRBV27
cdr3_nt: TGTGCCAGCAGGCAGCGGCGGGGGGCCCAATCTGGGGCCAACGTCCTGACTTTC
cdr3_aa: CASRQRRGAQSGANVLTF

clone_size: .
j_call: TRBJ1-5
d_call: .
v_call: TRBV6-6
cdr3_nt: TGTGCCAGCAGTCCGGTCAATCAGCCCCAGCATTTT
cdr3_aa: CASSPVNQPQHF

clone_size: .
j_call: TRBJ1-4
d_call: .
v_call: TRBV6-5
cdr3_nt: TGTGCCAGCAGGGAGGACAGCAATAATGAAAAACTGTTTTTT
cdr3_aa: CASREDSNNEKLFF

clone_size: .
j_call: TRBJ1-1
d_call: TRBD1
v_call: TRBV27
cdr3_nt: TGTGCCAGCAGTTTGGGACAGGGAGGGGGATCGATGAACACTGAAGCTTTCTTT
cdr3_aa: CASSLGQGGGSMNTEAFF

clone_size: .
j_call: TRBJ2-1
d_call: .
v_call: TRBV18
cdr3_nt: TGTGCCAGCTCACCACTTCGAGATGAGCAGTTCTTC
cdr3_aa: CASSPLRDEQFF

clone_size: .
j_call: TRBJ2-6
d_call: .
v_call: TRBV12-3/TRBV12-4
cdr3_nt: TGTGCCAGCAGACTCTCTGGGGCCAACGTCCTGACTTTC
cdr3_aa: CASRLSGANVLTF

clone_size: .
j_call: TRBJ1-1
d_call: .
v_call: TRBV5-3
cdr3_nt: TGTGCCAGAAGCTCTTGGCCCCCCATGAACACTGAAGCTTTCTTT
cdr3_aa: CARSSWPPMNTEAFF

clone_size: .
j_call: TRBJ1-5
d_call: .
v_call: TRBV5-1
cdr3_nt: TGCGCCAGCAGCTCCGGGGGGATGGGTCAGCCCCAGCATTTT
cdr3_aa: CASSSGGMGQPQHF

clone_size: once
j_call: TRBJ1-5
d_call: .
v_call: TRBV15
cdr3_nt: TGTGCCACCAGCAGGGCTAGCAATCAGCCCCAGCATTTT
cdr3_aa: CATSRASNQPQHF

clone_size: .
j_call: TRBJ1-4
d_call: .
v_call: TRBV5-5
cdr3_nt: TGTGCCAGCAGTCACCTAACAGGATTAGCCTCAACTAATGAAAAACTGTTTTTT
cdr3_aa: CASSHLTGLASTNEKLFF